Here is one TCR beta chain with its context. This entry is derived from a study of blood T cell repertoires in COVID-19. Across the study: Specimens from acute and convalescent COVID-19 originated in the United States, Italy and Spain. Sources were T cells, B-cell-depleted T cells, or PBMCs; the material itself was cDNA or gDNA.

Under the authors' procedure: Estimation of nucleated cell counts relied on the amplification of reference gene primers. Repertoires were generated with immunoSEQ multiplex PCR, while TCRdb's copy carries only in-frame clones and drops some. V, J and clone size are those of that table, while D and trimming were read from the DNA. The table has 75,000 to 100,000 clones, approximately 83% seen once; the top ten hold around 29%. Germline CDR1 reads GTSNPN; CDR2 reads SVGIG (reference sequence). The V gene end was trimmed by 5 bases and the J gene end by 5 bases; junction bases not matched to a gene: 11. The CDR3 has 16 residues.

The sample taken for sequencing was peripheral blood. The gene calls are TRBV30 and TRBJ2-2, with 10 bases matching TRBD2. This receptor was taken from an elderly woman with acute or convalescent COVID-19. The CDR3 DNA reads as TGTGCCTGGGAGGGGCTAGCGGGAGTCGGGACCGGGGAGCTGTTTTTT. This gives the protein CAWEGLAGVGTGELFF.